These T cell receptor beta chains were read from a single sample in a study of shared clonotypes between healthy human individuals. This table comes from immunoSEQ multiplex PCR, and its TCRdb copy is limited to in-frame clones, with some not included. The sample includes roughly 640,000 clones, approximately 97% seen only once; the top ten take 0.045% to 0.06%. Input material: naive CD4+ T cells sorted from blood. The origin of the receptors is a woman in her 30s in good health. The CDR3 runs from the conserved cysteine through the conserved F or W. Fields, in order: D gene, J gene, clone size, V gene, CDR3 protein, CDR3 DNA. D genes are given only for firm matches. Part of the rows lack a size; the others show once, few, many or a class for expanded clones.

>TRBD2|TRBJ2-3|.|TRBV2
CASSDLGGSTDTQYF
TGTGCCAGCAGTGATTTGGGAGGGAGCACAGATACGCAGTATTTT
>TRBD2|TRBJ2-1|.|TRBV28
CASSLYLLAGGYNEQFF
TGTGCCAGCAGTTTATACCTTCTAGCGGGTGGATACAATGAGCAGTTCTTC
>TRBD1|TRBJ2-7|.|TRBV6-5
CASSRDRESYEQYF
TGTGCCAGCAGTAGGGACAGGGAATCCTACGAGCAGTACTTC
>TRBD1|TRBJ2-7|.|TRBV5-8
CASSPGQVASYEQYF
TGTGCCAGCAGCCCGGGACAGGTCGCCTCCTACGAGCAGTACTTC
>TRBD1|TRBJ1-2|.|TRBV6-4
CASSDEDRGRRGYTF
TGTGCCAGCAGTGACGAAGACAGGGGACGAAGAGGCTACACCTTC
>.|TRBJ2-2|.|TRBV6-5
CASSQNTGELFF
TGTGCCAGCAGTCAAAACACCGGGGAGCTGTTTTTT
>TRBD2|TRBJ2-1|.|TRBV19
CASSIAASGRGNEQFF
TGTGCCAGTAGTATCGCAGCTAGCGGGAGGGGTAATGAGCAGTTCTTC
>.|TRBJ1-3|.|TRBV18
CASSPGLALISGNTIYF
TGTGCCAGCTCACCCGGACTAGCCCTGATCTCTGGAAACACCATATATTTT
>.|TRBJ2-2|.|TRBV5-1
CASSLEGTGELFF
TGCGCCAGCAGCTTGGAGGGAACCGGGGAGCTGTTTTTT
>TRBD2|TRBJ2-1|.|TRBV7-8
CASSLARGLAGVYKFF
TGTGCCAGCAGCCTGGCTAGGGGACTAGCGGGAGTTTATAAGTTCTTC
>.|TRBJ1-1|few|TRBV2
CASSRDSGRAFF
TGTGCCAGCAGTCGGGACTCCGGCCGGGCTTTCTTT
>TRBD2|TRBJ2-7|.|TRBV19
CASSTTSGRGWRSYEQYF
TGTGCCAGTAGTACGACTAGCGGGAGGGGTTGGCGCTCCTACGAGCAGTACTTC
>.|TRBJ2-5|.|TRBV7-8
CASSNSRVQETQYF
TGTGCCAGCAGTAATAGCAGGGTCCAAGAGACCCAGTACTTC
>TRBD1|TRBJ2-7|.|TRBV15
CATREGQGSYEQYF
TGTGCCACCAGAGAAGGACAGGGCTCCTACGAGCAGTACTTC
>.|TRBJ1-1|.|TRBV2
CASSSDGQDTEAFF
TGTGCCAGCAGTTCCGACGGGCAGGACACTGAAGCTTTCTTT
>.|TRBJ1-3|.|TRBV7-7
CASSPGTPGNTIYF
TGTGCCAGCAGCCCCGGGACACCTGGAAACACCATATATTTT
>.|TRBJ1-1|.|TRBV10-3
CAISETVVVGMNTEAFF
TGTGCCATCAGTGAGACGGTAGTCGTGGGCATGAACACTGAAGCTTTCTTT
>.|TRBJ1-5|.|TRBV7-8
CASSLSLPGQPQHF
TGTGCCAGCAGTCTAAGTTTACCAGGTCAGCCCCAGCATTTT
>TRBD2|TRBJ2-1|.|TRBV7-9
CASSLDMLAGGPDEQFF
TGTGCCAGCAGCTTAGACATGCTAGCGGGAGGGCCCGATGAGCAGTTCTTC
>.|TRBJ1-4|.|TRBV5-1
CASSLSSGWTNEKLFF
TGCGCCAGCAGCTTGAGTTCAGGCTGGACAAATGAAAAACTGTTTTTT
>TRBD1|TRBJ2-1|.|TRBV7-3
CASSRDRNYNEQFF
TGTGCCAGCAGCCGGGACAGAAACTACAATGAGCAGTTCTTC
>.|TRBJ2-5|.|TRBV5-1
CASSLSPRAQETQYF
TGCGCCAGCAGCTTGAGCCCCAGGGCCCAAGAGACCCAGTACTTC
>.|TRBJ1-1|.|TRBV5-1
CASSLGTARAEAFF
TGCGCCAGCAGCTTGGGCACGGCTAGGGCTGAAGCTTTCTTT
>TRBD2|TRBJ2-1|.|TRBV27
CASSQSGLAGVNEQFF
TGTGCCAGCAGCCAATCAGGACTAGCGGGAGTAAATGAGCAGTTCTTC
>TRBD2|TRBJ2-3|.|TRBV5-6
CASSWDYNTDTQYF
TGTGCCAGCAGCTGGGACTACAACACAGATACGCAGTATTTT
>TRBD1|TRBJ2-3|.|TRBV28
CASSRRDRDTDTQYF
TGTGCCAGCAGCCGCCGGGACAGGGACACAGATACGCAGTATTTT
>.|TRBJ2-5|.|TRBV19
CASLSLGGWSQETQYF
TGTGCCAGTCTCTCGTTGGGGGGATGGTCCCAAGAGACCCAGTACTTC
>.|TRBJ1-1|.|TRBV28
CASSTPDGGTEAFF
TGTGCCAGCTCGACCCCTGACGGCGGCACTGAAGCTTTCTTT
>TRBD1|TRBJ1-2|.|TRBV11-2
CASSRDRGQDGYTF
TGTGCCAGCAGCAGGGACAGGGGGCAAGATGGCTACACCTTC
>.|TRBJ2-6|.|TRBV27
CASSFMTSGANVLTF
TGTGCCAGCAGTTTCATGACCTCTGGGGCCAACGTCCTGACTTTC
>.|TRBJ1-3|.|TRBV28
CASSPRNRVGNTIYF
TGTGCCAGCAGTCCCCGGAACAGGGTTGGAAACACCATATATTTT
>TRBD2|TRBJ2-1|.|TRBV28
CASSLRFGGSSYNEQFF
TGTGCCAGCAGTTTACGGTTCGGCGGGAGCTCCTACAATGAGCAGTTCTTC
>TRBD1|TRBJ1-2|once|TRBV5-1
CASRADRAGYGYTF
TGCGCCAGCAGGGCAGACAGGGCTGGCTATGGCTACACCTTC
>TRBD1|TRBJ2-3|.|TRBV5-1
CASRSGTGPTDTQYF
TGCGCCAGCCGCTCCGGGACAGGACCCACAGATACGCAGTATTTT
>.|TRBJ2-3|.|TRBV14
CASSQATGAVDTQYF
TGTGCCAGCAGCCAAGCGACGGGAGCGGTGGATACGCAGTATTTT
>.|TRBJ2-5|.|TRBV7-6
CASSRGGEGETQYF
TGTGCCAGCAGCCGTGGGGGAGAGGGGGAGACCCAGTACTTC
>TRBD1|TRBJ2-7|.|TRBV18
CASSPTDRGGYEQYF
TGTGCCAGCTCACCAACGGACAGGGGAGGGTACGAGCAGTACTTC
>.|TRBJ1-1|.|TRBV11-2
CASSFDRNTEAFF
TGTGCCAGCAGCTTCGACAGGAACACTGAAGCTTTCTTT
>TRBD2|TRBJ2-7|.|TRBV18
CASTGQVAGVNEQYF
TGTGCCAGCACAGGCCAGGTAGCGGGAGTCAACGAGCAGTACTTC
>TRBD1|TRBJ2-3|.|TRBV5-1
CASSLQGQGLDTQYF
TGCGCCAGCAGCTTGCAAGGACAGGGGTTGGATACGCAGTATTTT